Listed here are 26 T cell receptor beta chains from one sample, sequenced in a study of a mutant IDH1 vaccine in newly diagnosed glioma. No antigen is known for these receptors. The table came from immunoSEQ multiplex PCR; TCRdb's copy has only in-frame clones and leaves some out. The sample yields fewer than 70,000 clones, 83% seen once. Time point denoted: week 47, end of study. Each vaccine dose was 300 ug of mutant IDH1 20-mer peptide, with topical imiquimod. This sample comprised PBMCs, obtained from a glioma patient whose treatment included an IDH1 peptide vaccine. Receptors were obtained from a man aged 25 to 40 with glioma.

This clone was counted once. V gene TRBV28 combines with J gene TRBJ2-7, with 9 nucleotides matching TRBD1. CDR3 size: 17 residues. CDR1 MDHEN and CDR2 SYDVKM come from the germline V gene. V dropped 5 bases and J dropped 8; count of bases not matched to a gene: 19. The CDR3 nucleotides are TGTGCCAGCAGTCCTCTCCCGGGACAGGGACTTAGGTCGAAGCAGTACTTC. Translating gives CASSPLPGQGLRSKQYF.

This clone was seen only a few times. The genes are TRBV20-1 and TRBJ1-1; D is ambiguous. Germline V gene sequence: CDR1 DFQATT, CDR2 SNEGSKA (reference sequence). This CDR3 region has 11 residues. Trimming left V 6 bases short and J 6 bases short, with 11 bases between. The CDR3 sequence is CSASGPAEAFF. CDR3 in DNA: TGCAGTGCAAGCGGCCCGGCTGAAGCTTTCTTT.

The genes are TRBV28 and TRBJ2-3, with a possible D match to TRBD1 (6 bases). V lost 1 base and J 1 base, leaving 12 bases between the germline ends. The CDR3 covers 16 residues. The germline gives CDR1 MDHEN, CDR2 SYDVKM. The CDR3, as DNA: TGTGCCAGCAGTTTATTTGGGGGCTTGGGCACAGATACGCAGTATTTT. Translated, it gives CASSLFGGLGTDTQYF.

The CDR3 region has the DNA TGTGCCAGCAGTTTAATAGCGGGGCTGAAAGAGACCCAGTACTTC. Its translation: CASSLIAGLKETQYF. This sequence joins TRBV27 and TRBJ2-5; the match to TRBD2 covers 8 bases. This CDR3 comprises 15 residues. Trimming at V came to 2 bases and at J to 3 bases, leaving 5 bases not matched to a gene. Germline V gene data show CDR1 as MNHEY and CDR2 as SMNVEV (reference sequence).

This chain links TRBV19 with TRBJ1-1; no clear D. The CDR3 extends over 14 amino acids. The V gene's germline CDR1 is LNHDA and CDR2 SQIVND (reference sequence). V was clipped by 6 bases and J by 2 bases, with 13 bases between them. The CDR3 is CASRGGSENTEAFF. Written as DNA, the CDR3 is TGTGCCAGTAGAGGCGGTTCAGAAAACACTGAAGCTTTCTTT.

CDR3 nucleotides: TGTGCCAGCAGTGATTCAGGAGTAGCCAAAAACATTCAGTACTTC. It specifies CASSDSGVAKNIQYF. The chain links TRBV6-1 to TRBJ2-4; D is unresolved. The CDR3 totals 15 residues. The germline V gene has CDR1 MNHNS and CDR2 SASEGT. V lost 3 bases, J lost 0 bases, and 9 bases lay in between.

This clone was found a few times. The J gene is TRBJ1-2, the V gene TRBV18, with 10 bases that match TRBD1. Germline-derived CDR1 and CDR2 are KGHSH and LQKENI. The J segment lost 0 bases and the V segment lost 8 bases, leaving 15 bases of the junction unmatched. This CDR3 has 18 residues. CDR3 loop: CASKRQIGTGAPNYGYTF. Here the CDR3 DNA reads TGTGCCAGCAAAAGACAAATCGGGACAGGGGCTCCTAACTATGGCTACACCTTC.

The chain carries TRBV7-9 and TRBJ1-3; 9 nucleotides match TRBD1. The CDR3 is made up of 16 amino acids. CDR1 SEHNR and CDR2 FQNEAQ come from the germline V gene (reference sequence). Trimming cost V 1 base and J 4 bases; bases outside gene matches: 5. CDR3 nucleotides: TGTGCCAGCAGCTTAGTATGGACAGGGGTAGGAAACACCATATATTTT. Translated: CASSLVWTGVGNTIYF.

The chain combines TRBV5-1 with TRBJ2-5, with 7 positions matching TRBD2. The CDR3 runs 14 residues. The V gene's germline CDR1 is SGHRS and CDR2 YFSETQ. Trimming removed 0 bases from V and 5 bases from J; junction bases left unmatched: 4. The CDR3 bases are TGCGCCAGCAGCTTGGGGTCCGGGGGGGAGACCCAGTACTTC. This encodes CASSLGSGGETQYF.

V usage is TRBV5-8 and J usage is TRBJ2-1; D is uncertain. In germline, CDR1 is SGHTS, CDR2 YDEGEE. There are 12 residues in the CDR3. V dropped 5 bases and J dropped 10 bases, with 13 bases sitting between them. The CDR3 DNA follows: TGTGCCAGCAGTTTGAGTAGACGCGAGCAGTTCTTC. Protein product: CASSLSRREQFF.

The genes are TRBV19 and TRBJ2-5; tentatively, D is TRBD2 (7 bases). Trimming took off 6 bases at V and 5 bases at J, with 19 bases between the two ends. Germline V CDR1 and CDR2: LNHDA, SQIVND (reference sequence). This CDR3 is built from 15 residues. The CDR3 bases are TGTGCCAGTAGGGAAAACGGGGGGCGGTGGGAGACCCAGTACTTC. Its translation is CASRENGGRWETQYF.

The chain couples TRBV28 to TRBJ1-5, with 8 nucleotides matching TRBD1. This CDR3 comprises 15 residues. Looked up from germline, CDR1 is MDHEN and CDR2 is SYDVKM. V was clipped by 7 bases and J by 3 bases; unmatched bases: 8. CDR3 coding DNA: TGTGCCAGCATCCAGGGGGCAGGGTACAATCAGCCCCAGCATTTT. It codes for CASIQGAGYNQPQHF.

This clone came up a few times. J is TRBJ1-2 and V is TRBV11-3; D unclear. CDR1 and CDR2 (germline): SGHNT, YENEEA. V was cut by 3 bases and J by 4 bases, with 15 bases left in between. The CDR3 totals 15 residues. CDR3 sequence: CASSLPIKVLYGYTF. CDR3 in DNA: TGTGCCAGCAGCTTGCCAATAAAAGTGCTCTATGGCTACACCTTC.

J is TRBJ2-5 and V is TRBV5-4; D tentatively reads TRBD1 or TRBD2 (6 bases each). CDR1 and CDR2 (germline): SGHNT, YYREEE (reference sequence). Trimming left V 0 bases short and J 5 bases short, with 11 bases between. CDR3 length equals 14 residues. CDR3 sequence (DNA): TGTGCCAGCAGCTTGGTAGGGGGGCTCGAGACCCAGTACTTC. As protein: CASSLVGGLETQYF.

The gene calls are TRBV15 and TRBJ1-2; D gene ambiguous. Trimming removed 0 bases at V and 7 bases at J, with 12 bases between. Germline assignment: CDR1 LNHNV and CDR2 YYDKDF (reference sequence). This CDR3 comprises 14 residues. CDR3 sequence reads: CATSRDRVTLGYTF. The CDR3 nucleotides read TGTGCCACCAGCAGAGATCGAGTTACTCTTGGCTACACCTTC.

The chain links TRBV6-1 to TRBJ2-5, with D perhaps matching TRBD1 or TRBD2 (5 bases each). The CDR3 has 14 residues. Germline lookup yields CDR1 MNHNS and CDR2 SASEGT. V was shortened by 8 bases and J by 3 bases, with 16 bases between the two germline ends. For the CDR3, the DNA is TGTGCCAGCGGCCCTTGGGGGTCAGAAGAGACCCAGTACTTC. Its protein product is CASGPWGSEETQYF.

This clone came up once. V and J are TRBV6-1 and TRBJ1-5; D is unresolved. The CDR3 is made up of 13 amino acids. The germline V gene encodes CDR1 MNHNS and CDR2 SASEGT. V lost 2 bases, J lost 11 bases, and 13 bases lay in between. CDR3 in DNA: TGTGCCAGCAGTGAAAGGGAGACAATTGCCCAGCATTTT. This sequence encodes CASSERETIAQHF.

CDR3 loop: CASSPTQGLDRAGVIEDEKLFF. Here the CDR3 DNA reads TGTGCCAGCAGCCCGACTCAGGGCCTAGACAGGGCTGGGGTCATAGAAGATGAAAAACTGTTTTTT. The chain joins TRBV7-8 to TRBJ1-4; 7 bases are shared with TRBD1. This CDR3 has 22 amino acids. CDR1 is SGHVS, CDR2 FQNEAQ, per germline. J was trimmed by 6 bases and V by 5 bases; bases with no gene match: 30. The entire variable domain, with the rest obtained from reference TRBV7-8 and TRBJ1-4, is as follows: GAGVSQSPRYKVAKRGQDVALRCDPISGHVSLFWYQQALGQGPEFLTYFQNEAQLDKSGLPSDRFFAERPEGSVSTLKIQRTQQEDSAVYLCASSPTQGLDRAGVIEDEKLFFGSGTQLSVL.

This clone was observed a few times. V gene TRBV7-2 combines with J gene TRBJ1-5, with 9 bases identical to TRBD1. The V gene's germline CDR1 is SGHTA and CDR2 FQGNSA. V lost 3 bases to trimming and J lost 0 bases; unmatched junction nucleotides: 3. The CDR3 covers 16 residues. CDR3 sequence: CASSLTGGISNQPQHF. The CDR3 DNA reads as TGTGCCAGCAGCTTGACAGGGGGGATTAGCAATCAGCCCCAGCATTTT.

This clone came up a few times. The chain links TRBV2 to TRBJ1-1; D possibly corresponds to TRBD1 (5 bases). The CDR3 has 13 residues. Looked up from germline, CDR1 is SNHLY and CDR2 is FYNNEI. V was clipped by 6 bases and J by 2 bases, with 10 bases between them. The CDR3 is CASSIGVNTEAFF. The CDR3 nucleotides are TGTGCCAGCAGCATAGGGGTTAACACTGAAGCTTTCTTT.

The J gene is TRBJ1-6, the V gene TRBV18; 7 bases align to TRBD1. Germline lookup yields CDR1 KGHSH and CDR2 LQKENI. Unmatched junction bases numbered 10, after V lost 1 base and J lost 7 bases. The CDR3 totals 17 residues. The CDR3 sequence is CASSPLGGRQGNSPLHF. CDR3 in DNA: TGTGCCAGCTCACCACTAGGGGGGCGACAGGGAAATTCACCCCTCCACTTT. The whole variable domain, remainder taken from reference TRBV18 and TRBJ1-6, is NAGVMQNPRHLVRRRGQEARLRCSPMKGHSHVYWYRQLPEEGLKFMVYLQKENIIDESGMPKERFSAEFPKEGPSILRIQQVVRGDSAAYFCASSPLGGRQGNSPLHFGNGTRLTVT.

This CDR3 is CTHGGPSYIRNTEAFF. CDR3 nucleotide sequence: TGTACCCATGGCGGCCCGTCCTATATAAGAAACACTGAAGCTTTCTTT. The chain has TRBV30 and TRBJ1-1, with D unclear. Germline V gene data show CDR1 as GTSNPN and CDR2 as SVGIG (reference sequence). The CDR3 sequence is 16 residues long. The full variable domain, with the rest looked up from reference TRBV30 and TRBJ1-1, is SQTIHQWPATLVQPVGSPLSLECTVEGTSNPNLYWYRQAAGRGLQLLFYSVGIGQISSEVPQNLSASRPQDRQFILSSKKLLLSDSGFYLCTHGGPSYIRNTEAFFGQGTRLTVV.

The gene calls are TRBV18 and TRBJ2-5; possibly TRBD2 for D (6 bases). Trimming pared 0 bases from V and 1 base from J, leaving 12 bases between. The CDR3 is 16 amino acids. Germline V lookup: CDR1 KGHSH, CDR2 LQKENI. The CDR3 is CASSPPRGLLQETQYF. In DNA, the CDR3 is TGTGCCAGCTCACCACCGCGGGGACTGCTCCAAGAGACCCAGTACTTC. The whole variable domain, remainder taken from reference TRBV18 and TRBJ2-5, is NAGVMQNPRHLVRRRGQEARLRCSPMKGHSHVYWYRQLPEEGLKFMVYLQKENIIDESGMPKERFSAEFPKEGPSILRIQQVVRGDSAAYFCASSPPRGLLQETQYFGPGTRLLVL.

CDR3 nucleotide sequence: TGTGCCAGCAGTTCCCCAACATACGGGACTAGCGGGGACTCCTACGAGCAGTACTTC. Residues: CASSSPTYGTSGDSYEQYF. J is TRBJ2-7 and V is TRBV28, with TRBD2 matching over 13 bases. In germline, CDR1 is MDHEN, CDR2 SYDVKM. Trimming cost V 4 bases and J 0 bases; bases outside gene matches: 12. The CDR3 is 19 residues long.

This sequence joins TRBV9 and TRBJ2-1, with D uncertain. The CDR3 consists of 12 residues. In germline, CDR1 is SGDLS, CDR2 YYNGEE. The V end was cut by 0 bases, the J end by 6 bases, with 4 bases between. The CDR3 DNA is TGTGCCAGCAGCGTAGTTGTCAATGAGCAGTTCTTC. Its protein is CASSVVVNEQFF.

There are a few counts of this clone. The chain carries TRBV29-1 and TRBJ2-5; 13 bases are a match to TRBD2. This CDR3 is 15 amino acids long. V trimming: 4 bases; J trimming: 4 bases; junction bases outside the gene matches: 6. The germline V gene encodes CDR1 SQVTM and CDR2 ANQGSEA. CDR3: CSVGLAGGVLETQYF. Here the CDR3 DNA reads TGCAGCGTTGGACTAGCGGGGGGCGTCCTAGAGACCCAGTACTTC.